This T cell receptor beta chain stems from a study of blood T cell repertoires in COVID-19. The wider study: Material from acute and convalescent COVID-19 was sourced from the United States, Italy and Spain. T cells, B-cell-depleted T cells, or PBMCs provided the cDNA or gDNA that served as material.

Recovered status applied to Cohort 3 donors who had two consecutive negative PCRs. It also applied to those with clearance or with symptom resolution. As handled by the study authors: Amplifying reference gene primers gave estimates of nucleated cell counts. Some clones are missing from TCRdb's copy, which holds only in-frame ones; the method was immunoSEQ multiplex PCR. The DNA was the basis for D and trimming; V, J and clone size are from that table. The sample lists 140,000 or so clones; more than 75% were seen once. CDR1 is LNHDA and CDR2 is SQIVND in the germline V gene (reference sequence). V trimming: 3 bases; J trimming: 5 bases; junction bases outside the gene matches: 9. The CDR3 is made up of 15 amino acids.

Material for sequencing was PBMCs or T cells enriched from blood (not recorded which). This receptor was obtained from a man in his sixties who had recovered from COVID-19. This rearrangement joins TRBV19 to TRBJ1-2; the match to TRBD1 covers 7 bases. CDR3 sequence (DNA): TGTGCCAGTAGTATGCTCTTGACAGGGCAGTATGGCTACACCTTC. Its translation: CASSMLLTGQYGYTF. The variable domain in full, completed from reference TRBV19 and TRBJ1-2, reads DGGITQSPKYLFRKEGQNVTLSCEQNLNHDAMYWYRQDPGQGLRLIYYSQIVNDFQKGDIAEGYSVSREKKESFPLTVTSAQKNPTAFYLCASSMLLTGQYGYTFGSGTRLTVV.